These 15 T cell receptor beta chains were sequenced from one sample in a study of CD4 and CD8 cells across lung adenocarcinoma regions. MiXCR, run by TCRdb on the PCR reads, gives a single entry per CDR3 protein. This table holds 20,000 to 25,000 distinct CDR3 sequences, under 70% found once. Sequenced: CD8+ T cells from the center of a lung tumor. The receptors were sampled from a female donor with lung adenocarcinoma. The CD4 and CD8 labels of this study may be unreliable.

This clonotype was detected once. The junction does not match germline at one end; this may be a read error. The chain recombines TRBV6-5 with TRBJ2-1; unclear D gene. This CDR3 spans 16 amino acids. CDR1 is MNHEY, CDR2 SVGAGI, per germline. The DNA for the CDR3 is TGTGCCAGCAGTTACTCCCAGGTTGTGGAGTACGATGCGCAGTTCTTT. This codes for CASSYSQVVEYDAQFF.

This chain links TRBV6-1 with TRBJ2-2, with 14 positions matching TRBD2. The CDR3 is made up of 17 amino acids. Germline values: CDR1 MNHNS, CDR2 SASEGT. Trimming removed 5 bases from V and 1 base from J; junction bases left unmatched: 3. This CDR3 reads CASSRGLAGGNTGELFF. CDR3 nucleotide sequence: TGTGCCAGCAGTCGAGGACTAGCGGGGGGGAACACCGGGGAGCTGTTTTTT.

The sample holds many counts of this clonotype. The chain has TRBV7-2 and TRBJ2-3; possibly TRBD1 or TRBD2 for D (7 bases each). Germline-derived CDR1 and CDR2 are SGHTA and FQGNSA. The CDR3 contains 15 residues. V shed 3 bases and J shed 3 bases, with 13 bases lying between them. The CDR3 protein is CASSFWQGGTDTQYF. Here the CDR3 DNA reads TGTGCCAGCAGCTTTTGGCAGGGGGGGACAGATACGCAGTATTTT.

In the case of this clonotype: One junction end does not reproduce the germline sequence, and a read error may be involved. The rearrangement links TRBV27 to TRBJ2-3; D is uncertain. This CDR3 has 12 residues. Germline values: CDR1 MNHEY, CDR2 SMNVEV (reference sequence). CDR3 in DNA: TGTGCCAGGAGTCGCCTCACAGATATGCAGTATTTC. Its translation is CARSRLTDMQYF.

This clonotype was seen a handful of times. The CDR3 loop reads CASSLSGVGRDRGHTGELFF. In nucleotides, the CDR3 is TGTGCCAGCAGTTTATCCGGGGTGGGGCGGGACAGGGGACACACCGGGGAGCTGTTTTTT. The genes are TRBV27 and TRBJ2-2; TRBD1 matches at 10 bases. Germline lookup yields CDR1 MNHEY and CDR2 SMNVEV (reference sequence). V trimming: 0 bases; J trimming: 3 bases; junction bases outside the gene matches: 13. The CDR3 has 20 residues.

The chain has TRBV27 and TRBJ2-1, with D unresolved. The V gene's germline CDR1 is MNHEY and CDR2 SMNVEV (reference sequence). The V end was cut by 8 bases, the J end by 9 bases, with 17 bases between. CDR3 length: 13 residues. The CDR3 coding sequence is TGTGCCAGCCATCGGTTGGGGATGGGTGAGCAGTTCTTC. This gives the protein CASHRLGMGEQFF.

In this sample, this clonotype turned up many times. The rearrangement links TRBV6-7 to TRBJ2-5; D tentatively fits TRBD1 or TRBD2 (5 bases each). The better agreement between TRBJ2-7 and the DNA end casts doubt on the J call. TRBV6-7 is sorted into the ORF group, with uncertain function. This CDR3 region has 13 residues. CDR3 nucleotide sequence: TGTGCCAGCAGTTACGGGGGTCCCTACGAGCAGTACGTC. This translates into CASSYGGPYEQYV.

The sample holds many counts of this clonotype. The chain uses TRBV6-5 and TRBJ2-1; possibly TRBD2 for D (5 bases). The CDR3 has 13 residues. Germline CDR1 reads MNHEY; CDR2 reads SVGAGI. Trimming took off 0 bases at V and 12 bases at J, with 12 bases between the two ends. CDR3 region: CASSYSRLLMQFF. Here the CDR3 DNA reads TGTGCCAGCAGTTACTCCCGACTACTAATGCAGTTCTTC.

This clonotype was found a few times. The V gene is TRBV27, the J gene TRBJ2-5; possibly TRBD1 for D (6 bases). Gene TRBJ2-7 matches the end of the DNA better, so the J call may be wrong. The CDR3 loop spans 14 amino acids. Germline assignment: CDR1 MNHEY and CDR2 SMNVEV (reference sequence). CDR3 loop: CASSFGRGHYEQYF. In nucleotides, the CDR3 is TGTGCCAGCAGTTTCGGCAGGGGACACTACGAGCAGTACTTC.

The chain combines TRBV6-1 with TRBJ2-7, with D perhaps TRBD2 (6 bases). The CDR3 extends over 15 amino acids. Looked up from germline, CDR1 is MNHNS and CDR2 is SASEGT. V shed 6 bases and J shed 0 bases, with 15 bases lying between them. The CDR3 region has the DNA TGTGCCAGCAGGAGGGAGCACGGGAGCTCCTACGAGCAGTACTTC. Its translation is CASRREHGSSYEQYF.

This clonotype was counted many times. CDR3: CASIDRGGANVLTF. For the CDR3, the DNA is TGCGCCAGCATTGACAGGGGTGGGGCCAACGTCCTGACTTTC. The chain uses TRBV10-2 and TRBJ2-6; 8 positions agree with TRBD1. Germline trimming cut 7 bases from V and 3 bases from J; bases unmatched to any gene: 2. CDR1 and CDR2 (germline): WSHSY, SAAADI. The CDR3 has 14 amino acids.

The chain has TRBV12-3 or TRBV12-4 and TRBJ2-5, with 7 positions matching TRBD2. The end of the DNA fits TRBJ2-1 better, so the J call may be wrong. The CDR3 runs 14 residues. CDR3 in DNA: TGTGCCAGCAGACCTGCGGGGGATCGGTATGAGCAGTTCTTC. Protein sequence: CASRPAGDRYEQFF.

With regard to this clonotype: One end of the junction varies from germline; a read error may be responsible. The V and J genes are TRBV6-1 and TRBJ2-5; D may match TRBD1 or TRBD2 (5 bases each). Germline loops: CDR1 MNHNS, CDR2 SASEGT. The CDR3 has 13 amino acids. The CDR3 loop reads CAVLRRDQDTQYF. CDR3 bases: TGTGCGGTGTTGCGCCGGGACCAAGATACGCAGTATTTC.

The chain employs TRBV6-1 and TRBJ1-2; a weak D match, TRBD1 (5 bases). Germline loops: CDR1 MNHNS, CDR2 SASEGT. V was pared by 4 bases and J by 4 bases, with 10 bases between. This CDR3 spans 13 amino acids. This CDR3 is CASSGGFGYGYTF. In DNA, the CDR3 is TGTGCCAGCAGTGGGGGGTTTGGCTATGGCTACACCTTC.

This clonotype has a handful of counts. J is TRBJ1-3 and V is TRBV7-6; unclear D gene. Trimming took 2 bases from V and 9 from J, leaving 23 bases between them. CDR1 and CDR2 from the germline V gene are SGHVS and FNYEAQ. CDR3 length: 17 residues. The CDR3 reads CASSLQGPAHLLSTIYF. The CDR3 bases are TGTGCCAGCAGCTTACAAGGGCCGGCCCATCTCTTGTCCACCATATATTTT. The whole variable domain, remainder taken from reference TRBV7-6 and TRBJ1-3, is GAGVSQSPRYKVTKRGQDVALRCDPISGHVSLYWYRQALGQGPEFLTYFNYEAQQDKSGLPNDRFSAERPEGSISTLTIQRTEQRDSAMYRCASSLQGPAHLLSTIYFGEGSWLTVV.